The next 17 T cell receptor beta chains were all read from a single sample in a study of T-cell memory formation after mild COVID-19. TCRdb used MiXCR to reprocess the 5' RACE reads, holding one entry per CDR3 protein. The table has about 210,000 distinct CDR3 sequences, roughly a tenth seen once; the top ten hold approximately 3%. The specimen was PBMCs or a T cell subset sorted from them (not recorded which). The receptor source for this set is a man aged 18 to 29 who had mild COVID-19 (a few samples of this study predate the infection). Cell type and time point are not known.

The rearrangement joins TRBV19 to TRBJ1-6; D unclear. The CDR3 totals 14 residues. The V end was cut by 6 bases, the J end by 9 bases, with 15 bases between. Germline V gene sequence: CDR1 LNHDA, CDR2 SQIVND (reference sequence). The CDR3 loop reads CASRRSSGGSPLHF. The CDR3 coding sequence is TGTGCCAGTAGAAGGTCCTCCGGCGGTTCACCCCTCCACTTT.

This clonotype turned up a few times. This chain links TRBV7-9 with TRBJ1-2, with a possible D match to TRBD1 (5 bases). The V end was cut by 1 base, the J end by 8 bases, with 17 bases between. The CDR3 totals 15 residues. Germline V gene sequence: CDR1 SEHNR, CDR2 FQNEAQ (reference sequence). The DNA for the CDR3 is TGTGCCAGCAGCTTAGAATCGGCCAGGGTAGGAGGCTACACCTTC. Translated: CASSLESARVGGYTF.

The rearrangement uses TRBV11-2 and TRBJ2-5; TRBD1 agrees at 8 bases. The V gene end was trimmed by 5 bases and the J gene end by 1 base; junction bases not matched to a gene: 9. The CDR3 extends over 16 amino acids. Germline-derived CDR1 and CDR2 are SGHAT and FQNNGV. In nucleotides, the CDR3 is TGTGCCAGCAGCCCGGGCGCAGGGGGCGTCCAAGAGACCCAGTACTTC. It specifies CASSPGAGGVQETQYF.

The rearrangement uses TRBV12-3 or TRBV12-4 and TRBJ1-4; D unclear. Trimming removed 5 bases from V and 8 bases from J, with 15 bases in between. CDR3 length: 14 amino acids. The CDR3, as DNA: TGTGCCAGCAGTGGCCTCTCCCGGGGAGAAAAACTGTTTTTT. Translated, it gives CASSGLSRGEKLFF.

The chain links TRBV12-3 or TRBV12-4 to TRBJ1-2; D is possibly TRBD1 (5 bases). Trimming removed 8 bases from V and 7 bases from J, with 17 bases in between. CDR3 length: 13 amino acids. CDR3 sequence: CASWLRAGGGYTF. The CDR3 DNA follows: TGTGCCAGCTGGCTCCGGGCCGGGGGTGGCTACACCTTC.

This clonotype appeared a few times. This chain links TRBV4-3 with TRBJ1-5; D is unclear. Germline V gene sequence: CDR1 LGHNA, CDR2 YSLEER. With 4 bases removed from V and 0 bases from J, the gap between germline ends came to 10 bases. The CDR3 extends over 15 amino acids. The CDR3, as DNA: TGCGCCAGCAGCCTAAGAATTGGTAGCAATCAGCCCCAGCATTTT. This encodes CASSLRIGSNQPQHF.

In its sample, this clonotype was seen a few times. Here the CDR3 DNA reads TGCGCCAGCAGCCGAGACAGGAACACCGGGGAGCTGTTTTTT. Its protein is CASSRDRNTGELFF. This chain links TRBV4-3 with TRBJ2-2; weak D call: TRBD1 (5 bases). The CDR3 consists of 14 residues. The germline gives CDR1 LGHNA, CDR2 YSLEER. V lost 4 bases and J lost 1, with 7 bases in between.

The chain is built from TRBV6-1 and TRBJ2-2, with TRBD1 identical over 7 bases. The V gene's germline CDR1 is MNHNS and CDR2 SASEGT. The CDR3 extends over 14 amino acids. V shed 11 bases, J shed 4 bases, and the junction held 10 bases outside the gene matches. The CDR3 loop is CAGQETGTTGELFF. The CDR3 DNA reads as TGTGCCGGACAGGAGACAGGGACCACCGGGGAGCTGTTTTTT.

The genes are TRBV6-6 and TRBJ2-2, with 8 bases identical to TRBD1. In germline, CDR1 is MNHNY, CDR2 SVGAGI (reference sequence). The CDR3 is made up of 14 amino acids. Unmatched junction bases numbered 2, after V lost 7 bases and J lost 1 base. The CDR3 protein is CASIGQGNTGELFF. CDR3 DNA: TGTGCCAGCATCGGACAGGGGAACACCGGGGAGCTGTTTTTT.

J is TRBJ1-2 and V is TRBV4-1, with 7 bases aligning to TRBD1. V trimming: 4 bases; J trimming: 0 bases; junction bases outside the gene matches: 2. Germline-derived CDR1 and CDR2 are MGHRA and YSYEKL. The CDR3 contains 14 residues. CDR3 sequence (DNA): TGCGCCAGCAGCCCCGGACAGGCTAACTATGGCTACACCTTC. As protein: CASSPGQANYGYTF.

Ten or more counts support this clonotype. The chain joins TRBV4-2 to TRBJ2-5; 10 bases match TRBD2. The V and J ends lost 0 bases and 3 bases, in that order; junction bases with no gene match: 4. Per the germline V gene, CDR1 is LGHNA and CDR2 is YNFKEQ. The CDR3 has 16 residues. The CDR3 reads CASSQDPTSGKETQYF. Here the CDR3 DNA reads TGTGCCAGCAGCCAAGATCCCACTAGCGGGAAAGAGACCCAGTACTTC.

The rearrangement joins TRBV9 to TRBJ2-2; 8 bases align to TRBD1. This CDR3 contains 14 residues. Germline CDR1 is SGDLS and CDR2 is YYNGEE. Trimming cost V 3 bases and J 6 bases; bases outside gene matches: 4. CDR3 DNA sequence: TGTGCCAGCAGCGCCTACAGGGGGGCCGGGGAGCTGTTTTTT. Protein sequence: CASSAYRGAGELFF.

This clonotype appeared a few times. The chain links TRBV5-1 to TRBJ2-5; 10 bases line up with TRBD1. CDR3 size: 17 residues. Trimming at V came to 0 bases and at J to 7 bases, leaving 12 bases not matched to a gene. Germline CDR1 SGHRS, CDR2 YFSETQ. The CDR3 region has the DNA TGCGCCAGCAGCTTGGGACCCCGGGACAGGGGATCCGGGACCCAGTACTTC. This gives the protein CASSLGPRDRGSGTQYF.

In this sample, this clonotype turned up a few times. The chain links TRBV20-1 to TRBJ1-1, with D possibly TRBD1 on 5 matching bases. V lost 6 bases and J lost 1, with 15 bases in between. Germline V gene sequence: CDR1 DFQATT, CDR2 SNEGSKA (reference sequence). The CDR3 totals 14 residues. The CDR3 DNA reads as TGCAGTGCCAGGCGGGGCTCATCGAACACTGAAGCTTTCTTT. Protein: CSARRGSSNTEAFF.

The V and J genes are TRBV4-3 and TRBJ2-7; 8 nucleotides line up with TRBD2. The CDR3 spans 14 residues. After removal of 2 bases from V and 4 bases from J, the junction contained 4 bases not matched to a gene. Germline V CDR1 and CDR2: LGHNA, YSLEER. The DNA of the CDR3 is TGCGCCAGCAGCCAATCAGCGGGAGTTTACGAGCAGTACTTC. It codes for CASSQSAGVYEQYF.

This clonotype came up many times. The CDR3 nucleotides are TGTGCCAGCAGTCCGGGGGTAGGTGAAAAACTGTTTTTT. Amino acids: CASSPGVGEKLFF. This chain links TRBV12-3 or TRBV12-4 with TRBJ1-4, with TRBD1 as a possible D gene (5 bases). V dropped 5 bases and J dropped 7 bases, with 11 bases sitting between them. This CDR3 is built from 13 residues.

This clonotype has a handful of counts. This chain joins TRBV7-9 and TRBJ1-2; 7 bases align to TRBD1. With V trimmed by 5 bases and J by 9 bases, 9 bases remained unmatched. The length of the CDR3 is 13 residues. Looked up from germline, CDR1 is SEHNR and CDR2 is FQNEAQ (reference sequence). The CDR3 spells CASSPRQGPSYTF. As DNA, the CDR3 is TGTGCCAGCAGCCCCAGACAGGGACCGAGCTACACCTTC.